The following is a T cell receptor (beta chain) sequence with its context. Its antigen is unidentified. These data come from a study of a mutant IDH1 vaccine in newly diagnosed glioma. Turning to the study itself: Earlier care involved radiotherapy, temozolomide, or both, and the majority received both.

Regarding the study as a whole: Changes to the top peripheral T cell clonotypes appeared unrelated to pseudoprogression.

The CDR3 totals 18 residues. Germline V CDR1 and CDR2: MNHNS, SASEGT. Trimming took off 3 bases at V and 0 bases at J, with 18 bases between the two ends. Method: immunoSEQ multiplex PCR; TCRdb's copy keeps in-frame clones and lacks some. The sample records 50,000 to 60,000 clones, 91% being singletons. Time point noted: week 11, during vaccination. Every vaccination contained 300 ug of the mutant IDH1 20-mer peptide and was paired with topical imiquimod. The rearrangement joins TRBV6-1 to TRBJ2-4; possible D gene TRBD1, 6 bases. This receptor was taken from a man aged 45-65 years with glioma. Sequencing was performed on PBMCs, taken from a glioma patient whose treatment included an IDH1 peptide vaccine. The CDR3 loop reads CASSDRGDITIAKNIQYF. In DNA, the CDR3 is TGTGCCAGCAGTGATAGAGGGGACATTACCATAGCCAAAAACATTCAGTACTTC.